A selection of T cell receptor beta chains follows, all from one sample in a study of shared clonotypes between healthy human individuals. Only in-frame clones appear in the TCRdb table, and some are missing; sequencing was by immunoSEQ multiplex PCR. The repertoire holds about 1.5 million clones, with 95% to 99% as singletons. The sample comprised naive CD4+ T cells sorted from blood. These receptor sequences come from a man younger than 40 in good health. CDR3s include the opening cysteine and the closing phenylalanine or tryptophan. D genes are given only for firm matches. Expanded clones are given a class, and other clones once, few, many or no size at all.

d_call: TRBD2
j_call: TRBJ2-1
clone_size: -
v_call: TRBV18
cdr3_aa: CASSPSLASSYNEQFF
cdr3_nt: TGTGCCAGCTCACCATCACTAGCGAGCTCCTACAATGAGCAGTTCTTC

d_call: -
j_call: TRBJ1-4
clone_size: -
v_call: TRBV27
cdr3_aa: CASSLIGTLPNEKLFF
cdr3_nt: TGTGCCAGCAGTTTAATCGGGACCCTCCCTAATGAAAAACTGTTTTTT

d_call: TRBD2
j_call: TRBJ2-5
clone_size: -
v_call: TRBV2
cdr3_aa: CASSREGETQYF
cdr3_nt: TGTGCCAGCAGCAGGGAGGGCGAGACCCAGTACTTC

d_call: TRBD1
j_call: TRBJ2-1
clone_size: -
v_call: TRBV19
cdr3_aa: CASSTGQGFYNEQFF
cdr3_nt: TGTGCCAGTAGTACGGGACAGGGGTTCTACAATGAGCAGTTCTTC

d_call: -
j_call: TRBJ2-1
clone_size: -
v_call: TRBV5-6
cdr3_aa: CASRLGRYNEQFF
cdr3_nt: TGTGCCAGCAGGCTGGGACGATACAATGAGCAGTTCTTC

d_call: -
j_call: TRBJ2-2
clone_size: -
v_call: TRBV28
cdr3_aa: CASSATGPGHGELFF
cdr3_nt: TGTGCCAGCAGTGCAACCGGGCCCGGGCACGGGGAGCTGTTTTTT

d_call: TRBD2
j_call: TRBJ2-1
clone_size: once
v_call: TRBV7-3
cdr3_aa: CASSSLAGTSPNEQFF
cdr3_nt: TGTGCCAGCAGCTCCCTGGCCGGGACTAGTCCAAATGAGCAGTTCTTC

d_call: -
j_call: TRBJ2-1
clone_size: -
v_call: TRBV11-2
cdr3_aa: CASSLEGAASTEQFF
cdr3_nt: TGTGCCAGCAGCTTGGAGGGAGCAGCAAGTACAGAGCAGTTCTTC

d_call: TRBD2
j_call: TRBJ2-2
clone_size: -
v_call: TRBV9
cdr3_aa: CASSFLAGQNTGELFF
cdr3_nt: TGTGCCAGCAGCTTCCTAGCGGGACAGAACACCGGGGAGCTGTTTTTT

d_call: TRBD1
j_call: TRBJ1-2
clone_size: -
v_call: TRBV7-2
cdr3_aa: CASSLGQGFGYTF
cdr3_nt: TGTGCCAGCAGCTTAGGACAGGGCTTTGGCTACACCTTC

d_call: -
j_call: TRBJ2-7
clone_size: -
v_call: TRBV9
cdr3_aa: CASSVADKPSYEQYF
cdr3_nt: TGTGCCAGCAGCGTAGCAGATAAACCCTCCTACGAGCAGTACTTC

d_call: -
j_call: TRBJ2-5
clone_size: -
v_call: TRBV2
cdr3_aa: CASSPQRETQYF
cdr3_nt: TGTGCCAGCAGTCCCCAACGGGAGACCCAGTACTTC

d_call: -
j_call: TRBJ2-7
clone_size: -
v_call: TRBV7-2
cdr3_aa: CASSWDVYEQYF
cdr3_nt: TGTGCCAGCAGCTGGGACGTCTACGAGCAGTACTTC

d_call: -
j_call: TRBJ1-2
clone_size: -
v_call: TRBV5-8
cdr3_aa: CASSLEAGEDGYTF
cdr3_nt: TGTGCCAGCAGCTTGGAGGCGGGGGAGGATGGCTACACCTTC

d_call: -
j_call: TRBJ1-5
clone_size: -
v_call: TRBV5-5
cdr3_aa: CASSAQDRFQPQHF
cdr3_nt: TGTGCCAGCAGCGCCCAAGACCGTTTCCAGCCCCAGCATTTT

d_call: -
j_call: TRBJ2-1
clone_size: -
v_call: TRBV18
cdr3_aa: CASSPPGSIRANEQFF
cdr3_nt: TGTGCCAGCTCACCACCAGGCTCGATACGCGCAAATGAGCAGTTCTTC

d_call: TRBD2
j_call: TRBJ2-1
clone_size: -
v_call: TRBV19
cdr3_aa: CASSSPGTSRSDEQFF
cdr3_nt: TGTGCCAGTAGTTCCCCCGGGACTAGTCGGAGCGATGAGCAGTTCTTC

d_call: -
j_call: TRBJ2-1
clone_size: -
v_call: TRBV7-9
cdr3_aa: CASSLSGTYNEQFF
cdr3_nt: TGTGCCAGCAGTCTCAGCGGGACATACAATGAGCAGTTCTTC

d_call: -
j_call: TRBJ2-1
clone_size: -
v_call: TRBV2
cdr3_aa: CASKSGGVSYNEQFF
cdr3_nt: TGTGCCAGCAAGAGCGGCGGAGTGAGTTACAATGAGCAGTTCTTC

d_call: TRBD1
j_call: TRBJ2-5
clone_size: -
v_call: TRBV5-1
cdr3_aa: CASSSGTGEETQYF
cdr3_nt: TGCGCCAGCAGCTCTGGGACAGGGGAAGAGACCCAGTACTTC

d_call: -
j_call: TRBJ2-7
clone_size: -
v_call: TRBV6-5
cdr3_aa: CASSYSPVMGEQYF
cdr3_nt: TGTGCCAGCAGTTACTCCCCGGTTATGGGCGAGCAGTACTTC

d_call: TRBD1
j_call: TRBJ1-1
clone_size: -
v_call: TRBV10-1
cdr3_aa: CASSLVRDRGFMNTEAFF
cdr3_nt: TGCGCCAGCAGTCTAGTCAGGGACAGGGGATTCATGAACACTGAAGCTTTCTTT

d_call: -
j_call: TRBJ2-7
clone_size: -
v_call: TRBV5-8
cdr3_aa: CASSFNTAYEQYF
cdr3_nt: TGTGCCAGCAGCTTTAACACCGCCTACGAGCAGTACTTC

d_call: -
j_call: TRBJ1-5
clone_size: once
v_call: TRBV5-6
cdr3_aa: CASSLMRNSNQPQHF
cdr3_nt: TGTGCCAGCAGCTTGATGAGAAATAGCAATCAGCCCCAGCATTTT